The 4 T cell receptor beta chains below all came from one sample that was sequenced in a study of T cell responses to AZD1222 COVID-19 vaccine (dated by TCRdb to about 2021). The meaning of the sample's time point label: baseline before first vaccination. Library construction relied on the immunoSEQ multiplex PCR assay. In TCRdb, the immuneACCESS table is reduced to in-frame sequences with V and J assigned. These tables do not hold every clone; where another copy was compared, an unresolved V gene accounts for under half, and the others remain unexplained. Here the sample has some 150,000 clones; less than 95% occur a single time. The ten largest account for over 1.5% of the sample. This specimen consisted of peripheral blood, obtained on day 0 of AZD1222 vaccination. These receptors were obtained from an adult in good health.

CDR3 sequence (DNA): TGTGCCAGCAGCTTAGAGTGGGGGGCTTCAAAAACTGGAAACACCATATATTTT. It encodes CASSLEWGASKTGNTIYF. This chain uses TRBV7-2 with TRBJ1-3, with D possibly TRBD1 on 6 matching bases. Trimming took 1 base from V and 2 from J, leaving 18 bases between them. The CDR3 spans 18 residues. In germline, CDR1 is SGHTA, CDR2 FQGNSA.

The rearrangement joins TRBV25-1 to TRBJ2-1; TRBD2 matches 7 bases. The CDR3 extends over 15 amino acids. Germline CDR1 reads MGHDK; CDR2 reads SYGVNS. J lost 0 bases, V lost 7 bases, and 6 bases had no gene match. CDR3 DNA sequence: TGTGCCAGCACTTGGCGGGGGAGCTCCTACAATGAGCAGTTCTTC. Amino acid sequence: CASTWRGSSYNEQFF.

The count of this clone is one. The V gene is TRBV7-2, the J gene TRBJ2-1; possible D gene TRBD1, 6 bases. Trimming pared 6 bases from V and 0 bases from J, leaving 12 bases between. The CDR3 has 15 amino acids. The V gene's germline CDR1 is SGHTA and CDR2 FQGNSA. The CDR3, as DNA: TGTGCCAGCAGGGTGACACAGGGCTCCTACAATGAGCAGTTCTTC. It codes for CASRVTQGSYNEQFF.

The chain has TRBV20-1 and TRBJ1-4; D might be TRBD1 (5 bases). Germline CDR1 is DFQATT and CDR2 is SNEGSKA (reference sequence). The CDR3 spans 14 residues. Trimming cost V 3 bases and J 8 bases, with 16 bases left between them. The CDR3 spells CSASQAGIEEKLFF. DNA of the CDR3: TGCAGTGCTAGTCAGGCAGGGATTGAGGAAAAACTGTTTTTT.